One and the same sample provided the 3 T cell receptor beta chains below, sequenced in a study of OX40 agonist ivuxolimab in advanced cancers. The protocol was immunoSEQ multiplex PCR, while the TCRdb copy is restricted to in-frame clones and leaves out a portion. The data show 100,000 to 120,000 clones, roughly 89% seen once. The starting material was CD4+ or CD8+ T cells sorted from blood, obtained in a trial of the OX40 agonist ivuxolimab. Every receptor here comes from an adult with an advanced solid tumor such as melanoma, head and neck, liver or kidney cancer.

The chain combines TRBV15 with TRBJ2-2, with a weak D call TRBD1 (6 bases). The CDR3 length is 16 residues. CDR1 is LNHNV, CDR2 YYDKDF, per germline (reference sequence). V shed 3 bases and J shed 5 bases, with 16 bases lying between them. CDR3 coding DNA: TGTGCCACCAGCAGGAGAACACAGGGAAGAACCGGGGAGCTGTTTTTT. Residues: CATSRRTQGRTGELFF. Supplemented by reference TRBV15 and TRBJ2-2, the full variable domain reads DAMVIQNPRYQVTQFGKPVTLSCSQTLNHNVMYWYQQKSSQAPKLLFHYYDKDFNNEADTPDNFQSRRPNTSFCFLDIRSPGLGDTAMYLCATSRRTQGRTGELFFGEGSRLTVL.

CDR3 amino acids: CATSSRQLGTEAFF. The CDR3 bases are TGTGCCACCAGCAGCAGACAACTGGGCACTGAAGCTTTCTTT. The chain uses TRBV15 and TRBJ1-1; D remains unclear. The CDR3 length is 14 residues. CDR1 and CDR2 (germline): LNHNV, YYDKDF (reference sequence). Trimming cost V 3 bases and J 4 bases, with 12 bases left between them.

V usage is TRBV25-1 and J usage is TRBJ1-1; the D gene is possibly TRBD1 (5 bases). In germline, CDR1 is MGHDK, CDR2 SYGVNS. This CDR3 is 12 amino acids long. V was pared by 5 bases and J by 6 bases, with 10 bases between. The CDR3: CASSSPTAEAFF. The CDR3 nucleotides are TGTGCCAGCAGTTCACCGACAGCTGAAGCTTTCTTT.